This TCR beta chain originates from a study of patients and donors after allogeneic stem cell transplantation. Trimming stripped 0 bases from V and 7 bases from J, with 6 bases between. Germline values: CDR1 LGHNA, CDR2 YNFKEQ. This CDR3 is built from 12 residues. TCRdb redid the calling of the RT-PCR reads with MiXCR, one entry per CDR3 protein. The sample includes over 25,000 distinct CDR3 sequences, 37% of them seen just once. The V call is TRBV4-2, the J call TRBJ1-2; D is undetermined. Sequencing was performed on blood, either unsorted or a sorted T cell fraction (not recorded which). The sequence derives from a human donor who was either an allogeneic HSCT recipient or a stem cell or donor lymphocyte infusion donor (not recorded which). It is not recorded whose cells these are; they may come from a transplant donor. CDR3 sequence (DNA): TGTGCCAGCAGCCAAGATCTGTCTGGCTACACCTTC. This gives the protein CASSQDLSGYTF.